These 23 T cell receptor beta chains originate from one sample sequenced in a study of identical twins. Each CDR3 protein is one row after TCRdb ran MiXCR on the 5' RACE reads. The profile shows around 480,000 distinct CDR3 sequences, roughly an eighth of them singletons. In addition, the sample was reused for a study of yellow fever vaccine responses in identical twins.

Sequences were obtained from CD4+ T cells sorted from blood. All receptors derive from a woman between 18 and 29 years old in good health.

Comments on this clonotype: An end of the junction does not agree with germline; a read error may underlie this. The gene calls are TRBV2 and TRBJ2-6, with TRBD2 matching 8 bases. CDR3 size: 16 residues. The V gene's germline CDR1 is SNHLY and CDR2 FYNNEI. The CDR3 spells CASSEARGAGANVPTF. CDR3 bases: TGTGCCAGCAGTGAAGCGCGGGGGGCTGGGGCCAACGTCCCGACTTTC.

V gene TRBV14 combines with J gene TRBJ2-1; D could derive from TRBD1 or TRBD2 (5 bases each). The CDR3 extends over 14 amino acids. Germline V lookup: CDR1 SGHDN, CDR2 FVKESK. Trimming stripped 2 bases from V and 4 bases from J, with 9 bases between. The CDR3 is CASSQPGRYNEQFF. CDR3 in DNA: TGTGCCAGCAGCCAACCGGGACGTTACAATGAGCAGTTCTTC. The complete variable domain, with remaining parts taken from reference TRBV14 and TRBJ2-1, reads EAGVTQFPSHSVIEKGQTVTLRCDPISGHDNLYWYRRVMGKEIKFLLHFVKESKQDESGMPNNRFLAERTGGTYSTLKVQPAELEDSGVYFCASSQPGRYNEQFFGPGTRLTVL.

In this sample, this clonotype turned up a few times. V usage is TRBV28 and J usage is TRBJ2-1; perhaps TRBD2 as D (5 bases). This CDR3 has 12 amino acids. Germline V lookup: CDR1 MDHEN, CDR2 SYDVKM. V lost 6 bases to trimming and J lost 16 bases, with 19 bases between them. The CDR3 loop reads CASSPGISHGFF. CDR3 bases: TGTGCCAGCAGCCCCGGGATATCACATGGCTTCTTC.

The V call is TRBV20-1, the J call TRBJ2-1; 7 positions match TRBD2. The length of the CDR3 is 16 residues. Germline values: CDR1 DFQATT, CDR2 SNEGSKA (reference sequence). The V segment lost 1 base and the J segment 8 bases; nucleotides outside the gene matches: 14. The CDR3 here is CSARGAGSGKSYEQFF. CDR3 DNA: TGCAGTGCTAGAGGGGCTGGGAGCGGGAAGTCCTATGAGCAGTTCTTC.

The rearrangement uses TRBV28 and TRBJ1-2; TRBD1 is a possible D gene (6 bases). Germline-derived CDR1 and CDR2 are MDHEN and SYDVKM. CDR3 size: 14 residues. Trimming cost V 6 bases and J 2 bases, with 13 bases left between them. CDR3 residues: CASRAGQINYGYTF. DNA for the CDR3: TGTGCCAGCAGAGCCGGACAGATCAACTATGGCTACACCTTC.

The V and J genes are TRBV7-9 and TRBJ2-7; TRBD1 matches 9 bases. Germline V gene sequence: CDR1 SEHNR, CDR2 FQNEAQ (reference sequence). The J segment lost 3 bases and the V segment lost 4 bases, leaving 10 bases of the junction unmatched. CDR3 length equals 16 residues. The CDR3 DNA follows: TGTGCCAGCAGCTCCTTCTTGGGGGACAGGGACTACGAGCAGTACTTC. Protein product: CASSSFLGDRDYEQYF.

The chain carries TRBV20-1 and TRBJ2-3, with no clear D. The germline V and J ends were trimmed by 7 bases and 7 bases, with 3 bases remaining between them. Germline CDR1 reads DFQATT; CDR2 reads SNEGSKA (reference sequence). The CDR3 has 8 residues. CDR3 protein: CSGNTQYF. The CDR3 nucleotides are TGCAGTGGGAATACGCAGTATTTT.

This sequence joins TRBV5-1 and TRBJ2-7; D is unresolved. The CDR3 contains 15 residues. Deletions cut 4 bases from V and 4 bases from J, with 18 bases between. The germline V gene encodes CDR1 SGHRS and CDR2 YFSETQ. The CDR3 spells CASSPGPEVPYEQYF. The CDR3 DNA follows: TGCGCCAGCAGCCCAGGTCCTGAGGTGCCTTACGAGCAGTACTTC.

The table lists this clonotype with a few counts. The CDR3 DNA reads as TGCGCCAGCAGCTTGTGGGGCCTGGATAAGGGGGCCAAAAACATTCAGTACTTC. Translating it yields CASSLWGLDKGAKNIQYF. This rearrangement joins TRBV5-1 to TRBJ2-4; perhaps TRBD1 as D (5 bases). The CDR3 runs 18 residues. Germline V gene data show CDR1 as SGHRS and CDR2 as YFSETQ. The V end lost 1 base, the J end lost 1 base, and 18 bases lay between the germline ends.

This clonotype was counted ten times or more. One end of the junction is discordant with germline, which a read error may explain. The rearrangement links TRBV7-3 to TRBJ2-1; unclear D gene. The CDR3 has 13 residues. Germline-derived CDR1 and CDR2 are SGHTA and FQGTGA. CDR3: CASSLTGYNEQFF. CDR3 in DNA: TGTGCTAGCAGCTTAACCGGGTACAATGAGCAGTTCTTC.

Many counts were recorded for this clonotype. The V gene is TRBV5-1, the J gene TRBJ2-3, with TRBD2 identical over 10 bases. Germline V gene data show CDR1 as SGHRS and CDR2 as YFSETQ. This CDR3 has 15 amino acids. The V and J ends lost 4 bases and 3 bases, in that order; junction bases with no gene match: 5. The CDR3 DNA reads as TGCGCCAGCAGCGAAGCGGGGGGGCCAACAGATACGCAGTATTTT. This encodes CASSEAGGPTDTQYF.

The chain's CDR3 is CASSLTGVNSPLHF. CDR3 sequence (DNA): TGTGCCAGCAGTTTGACAGGGGTTAATTCACCCCTCCACTTT. This sequence joins TRBV12-3 or TRBV12-4 and TRBJ1-6, with 8 bases that match TRBD1. Germline trimming cut 3 bases from V and 6 bases from J; bases unmatched to any gene: 1. The CDR3 contains 14 residues.

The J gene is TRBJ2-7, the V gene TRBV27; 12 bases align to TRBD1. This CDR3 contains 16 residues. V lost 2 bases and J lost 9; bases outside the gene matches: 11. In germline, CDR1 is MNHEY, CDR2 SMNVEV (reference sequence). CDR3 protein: CASSLRPGQGANWQYF. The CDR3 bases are TGTGCCAGCAGTTTACGGCCGGGACAGGGGGCGAATTGGCAGTACTTC.

The CDR3 bases are TGTGCCAGCCACGACAGAAAGAGTGGAAACACCATATATTTT. Its translation is CASHDRKSGNTIYF. The chain combines TRBV28 with TRBJ1-3; tentatively, D is TRBD1 (5 bases). The V and J ends lost 8 bases and 3 bases respectively, with 14 bases between them. CDR1 and CDR2 (germline): MDHEN, SYDVKM. CDR3 length: 14 amino acids.

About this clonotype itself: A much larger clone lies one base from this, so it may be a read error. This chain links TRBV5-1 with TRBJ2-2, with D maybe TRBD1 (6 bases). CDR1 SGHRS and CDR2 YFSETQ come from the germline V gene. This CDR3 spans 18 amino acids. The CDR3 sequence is CASSLRDITQQNTAELFF. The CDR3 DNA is TGCGCCAGCAGCTTGAGGGACATAACCCAGCAGAACACCGCGGAGCTGTTTTTT.

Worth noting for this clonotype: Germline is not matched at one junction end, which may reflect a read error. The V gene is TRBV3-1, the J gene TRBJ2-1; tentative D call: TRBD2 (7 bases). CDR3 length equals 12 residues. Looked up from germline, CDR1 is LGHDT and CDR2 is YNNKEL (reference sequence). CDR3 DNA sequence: TGTGCCAGCACCCAACGAGGGGGGGGGCAGTTCTTC. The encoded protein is CASTQRGGGQFF.

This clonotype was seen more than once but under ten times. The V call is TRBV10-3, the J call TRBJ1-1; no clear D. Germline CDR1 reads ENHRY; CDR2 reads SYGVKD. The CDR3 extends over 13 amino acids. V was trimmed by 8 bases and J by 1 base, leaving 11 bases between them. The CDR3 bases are TGTGCCATCGCCTCGTCCGGGAACACTGAAGCTTTCTTT. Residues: CAIASSGNTEAFF.

The CDR3 nucleotides read TGTGCCACCAGTCCGTCCGGGGTCGACGCCGGGGAGCTGTTTTTT. Translation gives CATSPSGVDAGELFF. This chain uses TRBV24-1 with TRBJ2-2; possible D gene TRBD2, 5 bases. Trimming took off 6 bases at V and 6 bases at J, with 16 bases between the two ends. CDR3 length equals 15 residues. Germline CDR1 KGHDR, CDR2 SFDVKD.

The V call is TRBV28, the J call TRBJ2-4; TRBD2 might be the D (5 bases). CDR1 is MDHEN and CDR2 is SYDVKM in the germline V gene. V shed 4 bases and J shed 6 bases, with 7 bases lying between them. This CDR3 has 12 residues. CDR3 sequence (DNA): TGTGCCAGCAGTTCCGGAGGAAACATTCAGTACTTC. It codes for CASSSGGNIQYF.

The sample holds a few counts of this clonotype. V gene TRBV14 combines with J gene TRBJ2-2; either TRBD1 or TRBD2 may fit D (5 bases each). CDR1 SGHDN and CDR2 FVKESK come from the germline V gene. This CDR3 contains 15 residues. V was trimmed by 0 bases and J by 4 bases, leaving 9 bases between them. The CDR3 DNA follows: TGTGCCAGCAGCCAAGAACGAGGGGTCACCGGGGAGCTGTTTTTT. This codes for CASSQERGVTGELFF.

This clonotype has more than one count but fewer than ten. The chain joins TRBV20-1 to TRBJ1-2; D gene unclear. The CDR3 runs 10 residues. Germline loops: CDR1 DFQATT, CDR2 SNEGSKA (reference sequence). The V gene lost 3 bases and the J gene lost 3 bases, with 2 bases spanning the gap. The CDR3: CSASDYGYTF. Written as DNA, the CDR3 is TGCAGTGCTAGTGACTATGGCTACACCTTC.

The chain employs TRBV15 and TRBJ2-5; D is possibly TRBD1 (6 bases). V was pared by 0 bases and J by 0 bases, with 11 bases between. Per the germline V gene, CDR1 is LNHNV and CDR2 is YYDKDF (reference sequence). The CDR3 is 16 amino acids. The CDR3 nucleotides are TGTGCCACCAGCAGAGATGGTAGGGGGAACCAAGAGACCCAGTACTTC. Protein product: CATSRDGRGNQETQYF.

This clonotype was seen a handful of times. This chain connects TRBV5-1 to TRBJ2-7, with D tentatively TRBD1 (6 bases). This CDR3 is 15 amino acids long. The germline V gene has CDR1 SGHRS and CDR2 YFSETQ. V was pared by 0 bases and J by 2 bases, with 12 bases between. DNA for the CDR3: TGCGCCAGCAGCTTGGCCGGGACAACAACCTACGAGCAGTACTTC. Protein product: CASSLAGTTTYEQYF.